Listed below are T cell receptor beta chains from one sample, sequenced in a study of cytomegalovirus exposure and HLA in healthy donors. Data came from immunoSEQ multiplex PCR; TCRdb stores just in-frame clones and leaves some out. The table lists 140,000 or so clones, roughly 87% of them singletons. What was sequenced was PBMCs. All receptors derive from a man between 18 and 35 years old in good health and CMV-seropositive. CDR3s include the opening cysteine and the closing phenylalanine or tryptophan. Each record gives: V gene, clone size, D gene, J gene, CDR3 length, CDR3 DNA, CDR3 protein. D genes are given only for firm matches. Clone sizes are given selectively: once, few, many, or a class where the clone is expanded.

V gene: TRBV6-1
clone size: NA
D gene: TRBD1
J gene: TRBJ2-1
CDR3 length: 14
CDR3 DNA: TGTGCCAGCAGTGAACCGGACAGGGAAAATGAGCAGTTCTTC
CDR3 protein: CASSEPDRENEQFF

V gene: TRBV19
clone size: NA
D gene: NA
J gene: TRBJ1-4
CDR3 length: 14
CDR3 DNA: TGTGCCAGTAGTCCCCGGGGGAGGTCGGAAAAACTGTTTTTT
CDR3 protein: CASSPRGRSEKLFF

V gene: TRBV7-8
clone size: NA
D gene: TRBD2
J gene: TRBJ2-1
CDR3 length: 15
CDR3 DNA: TGTGCCAGCAGCTGGGGGACTAGCGGATACAATGAGCAGTTCTTC
CDR3 protein: CASSWGTSGYNEQFF

V gene: TRBV11-2
clone size: NA
D gene: NA
J gene: TRBJ2-5
CDR3 length: 11
CDR3 DNA: TGTGCCAGCAGCCCTCAAGAGACCCAGTACTTC
CDR3 protein: CASSPQETQYF

V gene: TRBV6-5
clone size: once
D gene: NA
J gene: TRBJ2-2
CDR3 length: 11
CDR3 DNA: TGTGCCAGTGTCTCAGCCGGGGAGCTGTTTTTT
CDR3 protein: CASVSAGELFF

V gene: TRBV18
clone size: NA
D gene: NA
J gene: TRBJ1-1
CDR3 length: 12
CDR3 DNA: TGTGCCAGCTCTCAAGGGGTGGCTGAAGCTTTCTTT
CDR3 protein: CASSQGVAEAFF

V gene: TRBV27
clone size: NA
D gene: NA
J gene: TRBJ2-7
CDR3 length: 14
CDR3 DNA: TGTGCCAGCAGTTTATCCAGCCGGGGCTACGAGCAGTACTTC
CDR3 protein: CASSLSSRGYEQYF

V gene: TRBV21-1
clone size: NA
D gene: NA
J gene: TRBJ1-5
CDR3 length: 14
CDR3 DNA: TGTGCCAGCAGCAAAGTAGAGCTTAATCAGCCCCAGCATTTT
CDR3 protein: CASSKVELNQPQHF

V gene: TRBV7-6
clone size: NA
D gene: TRBD1
J gene: TRBJ2-5
CDR3 length: 15
CDR3 DNA: TGTGCCAGCAGCTCCCCCAGGGGGCGGGAAGAGACCCAGTACTTC
CDR3 protein: CASSSPRGREETQYF

V gene: TRBV29-1
clone size: NA
D gene: NA
J gene: TRBJ1-1
CDR3 length: 14
CDR3 DNA: TGCAGCGTTGAAGGGGGAGGGCAGAACACTGAAGCTTTCTTT
CDR3 protein: CSVEGGGQNTEAFF

V gene: TRBV5-6
clone size: NA
D gene: NA
J gene: TRBJ2-1
CDR3 length: 13
CDR3 DNA: TGTGCCAGCAGCCCCATAGGAGGACGCACTCAGTTCTTC
CDR3 protein: CASSPIGGRTQFF

V gene: TRBV19
clone size: NA
D gene: TRBD1
J gene: TRBJ2-2
CDR3 length: 16
CDR3 DNA: TGTGCCAGTAAGGAGTCGGGACAGGGGGCTTGGGAGGAGCTGTTTTTT
CDR3 protein: CASKESGQGAWEELFF

V gene: TRBV5-1
clone size: few
D gene: TRBD1
J gene: TRBJ1-2
CDR3 length: 14
CDR3 DNA: TGCGCCAGCAGCGGCCCGACAGGGGGGTATGGCTACACCTTC
CDR3 protein: CASSGPTGGYGYTF

V gene: TRBV7-9
clone size: NA
D gene: TRBD1
J gene: TRBJ1-6
CDR3 length: 16
CDR3 DNA: TGTGCCAGCAGCCAAGGACAGGGCTTCTATAATTCACCCCTCCACTTT
CDR3 protein: CASSQGQGFYNSPLHF

V gene: TRBV18
clone size: NA
D gene: TRBD2
J gene: TRBJ2-1
CDR3 length: 15
CDR3 DNA: TGTGCCAGCTCAGTTCTAGCGGTTGGGGGGAATGAGCAGTTCTTC
CDR3 protein: CASSVLAVGGNEQFF

V gene: TRBV19
clone size: NA
D gene: NA
J gene: TRBJ2-7
CDR3 length: 15
CDR3 DNA: TGTGCCAGTAGTCAGTCGTCCGCGGGTGATTACGAGCAGTACTTC
CDR3 protein: CASSQSSAGDYEQYF

V gene: TRBV6-5
clone size: NA
D gene: NA
J gene: TRBJ1-2
CDR3 length: 16
CDR3 DNA: TGTGCCAGCAGTTACTCGGCAGGCCATGCGGGCTATGGCTACACCTTC
CDR3 protein: CASSYSAGHAGYGYTF

V gene: TRBV19
clone size: NA
D gene: TRBD1
J gene: TRBJ1-3
CDR3 length: 17
CDR3 DNA: TGTGCCAGTAGTGTACCGGGACAGCTTAGCTCTGGAAACACCATATATTTT
CDR3 protein: CASSVPGQLSSGNTIYF

V gene: TRBV7-8
clone size: NA
D gene: NA
J gene: TRBJ1-1
CDR3 length: 18
CDR3 DNA: TGTGCCAGCAGCGACTTTACCTGGGGCAGTCAATCGAACACTGAAGCTTTCTTT
CDR3 protein: CASSDFTWGSQSNTEAFF

V gene: TRBV7-9
clone size: NA
D gene: TRBD1
J gene: TRBJ2-7
CDR3 length: 16
CDR3 DNA: TGTGCCAGCAACAACCCCAGGGGGGACAGGGGTTACGAGCAGTACTTC
CDR3 protein: CASNNPRGDRGYEQYF

V gene: TRBV27
clone size: NA
D gene: NA
J gene: TRBJ1-2
CDR3 length: 12
CDR3 DNA: TGTGCCAGCATGCAGGCCCCTTATGGCTACACCTTC
CDR3 protein: CASMQAPYGYTF

V gene: TRBV25-1
clone size: NA
D gene: NA
J gene: TRBJ1-2
CDR3 length: 14
CDR3 DNA: TGTGCCAGCAGTGCCCTAGGGGGTCCCTATGGCTACACCTTC
CDR3 protein: CASSALGGPYGYTF

V gene: TRBV6-5
clone size: NA
D gene: NA
J gene: TRBJ1-1
CDR3 length: 15
CDR3 DNA: TGTGCCAGCAGTTACTCAACGCCACCACAGGGTGAAGCTTTCTTT
CDR3 protein: CASSYSTPPQGEAFF

V gene: TRBV19
clone size: NA
D gene: TRBD1
J gene: TRBJ2-1
CDR3 length: 15
CDR3 DNA: TGTGCCAGTAGTATTAGGGACAGGGATGTCAATGAGCAGTTCTTC
CDR3 protein: CASSIRDRDVNEQFF

V gene: TRBV7-9
clone size: NA
D gene: TRBD2
J gene: TRBJ2-3
CDR3 length: 16
CDR3 DNA: TGTGCCAGCAGCTTACTAGCGGAGTCTAGCACAGATACGCAGTATTTT
CDR3 protein: CASSLLAESSTDTQYF

V gene: TRBV6-5
clone size: NA
D gene: TRBD1
J gene: TRBJ1-4
CDR3 length: 15
CDR3 DNA: TGTGCCAGCAGTTCCTCCGGGACAGGAGGGGGAAAACTGTTTTTT
CDR3 protein: CASSSSGTGGGKLFF

V gene: TRBV9
clone size: NA
D gene: NA
J gene: TRBJ2-7
CDR3 length: 15
CDR3 DNA: TGTGCCAGCAGCGTAGCAGGGCTACCCTCCTACGAGCAGTACTTC
CDR3 protein: CASSVAGLPSYEQYF

V gene: TRBV10-3
clone size: NA
D gene: NA
J gene: TRBJ2-7
CDR3 length: 12
CDR3 DNA: TGTGCCATTTCGACGGGTACCTACGAGCAGTACTTC
CDR3 protein: CAISTGTYEQYF

V gene: TRBV5-1
clone size: NA
D gene: TRBD1
J gene: TRBJ1-1
CDR3 length: 15
CDR3 DNA: TGCGCCAGCAGCCCGCGGACAGGGCGGAACACTGAAGCTTTCTTT
CDR3 protein: CASSPRTGRNTEAFF

V gene: TRBV29-1
clone size: NA
D gene: NA
J gene: TRBJ1-1
CDR3 length: 16
CDR3 DNA: TGCAGCGTTGAAGAGGCGGCAGAGCTAATGAACACTGAAGCTTTCTTT
CDR3 protein: CSVEEAAELMNTEAFF

V gene: TRBV4-1
clone size: NA
D gene: TRBD1
J gene: TRBJ1-4
CDR3 length: 12
CDR3 DNA: TGCGCCAGCAGCCACATATCAGGGGGAAGGATGTTT
CDR3 protein: CASSHISGGRMF

V gene: TRBV6-5
clone size: once
D gene: TRBD1
J gene: TRBJ2-7
CDR3 length: 16
CDR3 DNA: TGTGCCAGCAGTTACTCTCGGGGGACAGGCCTCTACGAGCAGTACTTC
CDR3 protein: CASSYSRGTGLYEQYF

V gene: TRBV7-9
clone size: NA
D gene: NA
J gene: TRBJ1-3
CDR3 length: 15
CDR3 DNA: TGTGCCAGCAGCCCGAGGGGGAGCTCTGGAAACACCATATATTTT
CDR3 protein: CASSPRGSSGNTIYF

V gene: TRBV14
clone size: NA
D gene: NA
J gene: TRBJ2-5
CDR3 length: 15
CDR3 DNA: TGTGCCAGCAGCCCGTCGGCGGATCGACGGGAGACCCAGTACTTC
CDR3 protein: CASSPSADRRETQYF

V gene: TRBV5-1
clone size: NA
D gene: NA
J gene: TRBJ1-1
CDR3 length: 14
CDR3 DNA: TGCGCCAGCAGGGACTCCACCCCAAACACTGAAGCTTTCTTT
CDR3 protein: CASRDSTPNTEAFF

V gene: TRBV11-2
clone size: NA
D gene: TRBD1
J gene: TRBJ1-1
CDR3 length: 13
CDR3 DNA: TGTGCCAGCCTCCGACAGGGGAACACTGAAGCTTTCTTT
CDR3 protein: CASLRQGNTEAFF

V gene: TRBV6-1
clone size: NA
D gene: NA
J gene: TRBJ2-3
CDR3 length: 16
CDR3 DNA: TGTGCCAGCAGTGTCTGGGGGGTACAGATTGCAGATACGCAGTATTTT
CDR3 protein: CASSVWGVQIADTQYF

V gene: TRBV5-1
clone size: NA
D gene: NA
J gene: TRBJ2-7
CDR3 length: 14
CDR3 DNA: TGCGCCAGCCGCCCGATAGCAGACTCCTACGAGCAGTACTTC
CDR3 protein: CASRPIADSYEQYF

V gene: TRBV6-4
clone size: NA
D gene: NA
J gene: TRBJ1-5
CDR3 length: 17
CDR3 DNA: TGTGCCAGCAGTGACAGGGGGTCGAGGGGGAGCAATCAGCCCCAGCATTTT
CDR3 protein: CASSDRGSRGSNQPQHF

V gene: TRBV2
clone size: NA
D gene: NA
J gene: TRBJ1-5
CDR3 length: 14
CDR3 DNA: TGTGCCAGCAGCACCGGGACAAACAATCAGCCCCAGCATTTT
CDR3 protein: CASSTGTNNQPQHF

V gene: TRBV6-5
clone size: NA
D gene: NA
J gene: TRBJ1-3
CDR3 length: 14
CDR3 DNA: TGTGCCAGCAGACCTCAGGTGTCTGGAAACACCATATATTTT
CDR3 protein: CASRPQVSGNTIYF